The clone carrying this T cell receptor beta chain was observed at least ten times. Its antigen is as yet unknown. Patients were all untreated before their thyroid surgery. Between the trimmed V and J ends, which lost 5 bases and 8 bases, there was a span of 13 bases. The germline V gene has CDR1 SEHNR and CDR2 FQNEAQ (reference sequence). The CDR3 totals 13 residues. The data are from a study of metastatic and nonmetastatic thyroid tumors. Overall study findings and caveats: For both blood and tumor, malignant thyroid tumors reportedly showed significantly higher TCR beta diversity than benign nodules did.

TCRdb re-called the PCR reads via MiXCR. This repertoire shows fewer than 40,000 clones, approximately 25% found once; its top ten account for over 9%. The sample was blood. V gene TRBV7-9 combines with J gene TRBJ2-1, with D perhaps being TRBD1 or TRBD2 (5 bases each). The TCR originated in a female donor with papillary thyroid cancer or a benign thyroid nodule (not recorded which). Some clones in this sample may be carry-over from other donors' samples. The CDR3 loop reads CASSTPGGDEQFF. The CDR3 nucleotides are TGTGCCAGCAGCACCCCTGGGGGAGATGAGCAGTTCTTC.